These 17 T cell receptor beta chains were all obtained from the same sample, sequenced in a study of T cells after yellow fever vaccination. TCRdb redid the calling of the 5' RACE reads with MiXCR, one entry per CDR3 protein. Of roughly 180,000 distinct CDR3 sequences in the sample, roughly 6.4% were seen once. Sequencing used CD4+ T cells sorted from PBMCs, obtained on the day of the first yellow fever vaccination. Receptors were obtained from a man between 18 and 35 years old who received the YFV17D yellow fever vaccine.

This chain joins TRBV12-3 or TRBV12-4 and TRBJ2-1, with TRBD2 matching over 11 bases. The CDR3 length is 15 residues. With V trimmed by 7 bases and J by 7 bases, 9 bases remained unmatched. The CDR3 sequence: CASTRSGGAFNEQFF. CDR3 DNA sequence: TGTGCCAGCACCCGTAGCGGGGGGGCCTTTAATGAGCAGTTCTTC.

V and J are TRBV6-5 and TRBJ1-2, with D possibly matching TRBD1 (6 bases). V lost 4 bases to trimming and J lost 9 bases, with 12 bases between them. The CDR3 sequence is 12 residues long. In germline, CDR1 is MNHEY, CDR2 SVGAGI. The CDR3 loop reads CASSSTRDSYTF. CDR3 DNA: TGTGCCAGCAGTTCCACTCGGGACAGCTACACCTTC.

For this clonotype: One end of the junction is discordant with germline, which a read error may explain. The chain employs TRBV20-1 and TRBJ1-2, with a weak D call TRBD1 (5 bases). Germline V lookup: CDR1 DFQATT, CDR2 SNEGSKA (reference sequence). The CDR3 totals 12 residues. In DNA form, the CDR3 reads TGCAGTGCTTGGCCCGCTAGTAGGGGACCCTCCTTC. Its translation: CSAWPASRGPSF.

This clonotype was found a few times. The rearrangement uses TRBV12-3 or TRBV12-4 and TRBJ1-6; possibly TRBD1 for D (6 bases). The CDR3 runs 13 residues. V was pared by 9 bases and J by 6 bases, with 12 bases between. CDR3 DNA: TGTGCCAGTTCCGGGGGCCCTAATTCACCCCTCCACTTT. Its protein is CASSGGPNSPLHF.

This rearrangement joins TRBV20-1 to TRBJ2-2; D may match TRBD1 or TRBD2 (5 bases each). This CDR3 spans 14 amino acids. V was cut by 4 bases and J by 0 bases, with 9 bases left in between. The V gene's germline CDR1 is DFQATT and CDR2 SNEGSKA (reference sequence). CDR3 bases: TGCAGTGCTACCGGGACCCCGAACACCGGGGAGCTGTTTTTT. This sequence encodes CSATGTPNTGELFF.

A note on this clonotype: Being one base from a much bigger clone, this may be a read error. CDR3 nucleotide sequence: TGTGCCAGCAGCGAAAGACAGGGACCCTACAAGCAGTACTTC. The encoded protein is CASSERQGPYKQYF. This chain uses TRBV7-6 with TRBJ2-7; 7 bases map to TRBD1. The germline gives CDR1 SGHVS, CDR2 FNYEAQ. The length of the CDR3 is 14 residues.

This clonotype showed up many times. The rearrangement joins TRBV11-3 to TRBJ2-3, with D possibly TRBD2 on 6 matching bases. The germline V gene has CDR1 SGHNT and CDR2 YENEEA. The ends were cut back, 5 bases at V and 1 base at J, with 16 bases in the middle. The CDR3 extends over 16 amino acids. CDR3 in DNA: TGTGCCAGCAGCCCTTTCGGAGGGAGAGGCACAGATACGCAGTATTTT. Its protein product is CASSPFGGRGTDTQYF. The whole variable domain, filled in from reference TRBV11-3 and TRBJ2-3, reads EAGVVQSPRYKIIEKKQPVAFWCNPISGHNTLYWYLQNLGQGPELLIRYENEEAVDDSQLPKDRFSAERLKGVDSTLKIQPAELGDSAVYLCASSPFGGRGTDTQYFGPGTRLTVL.

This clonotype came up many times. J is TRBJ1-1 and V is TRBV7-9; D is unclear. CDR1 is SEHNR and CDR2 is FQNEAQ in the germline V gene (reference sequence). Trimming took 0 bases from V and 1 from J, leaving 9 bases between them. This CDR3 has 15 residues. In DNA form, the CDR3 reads TGTGCCAGCAGCTTAGCTATGGGTTCGAACACTGAAGCTTTCTTT. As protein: CASSLAMGSNTEAFF.

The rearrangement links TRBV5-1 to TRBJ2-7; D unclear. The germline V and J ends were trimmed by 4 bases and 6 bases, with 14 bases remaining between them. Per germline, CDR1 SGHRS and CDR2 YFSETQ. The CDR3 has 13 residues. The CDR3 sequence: CASSTGVSGEQYF. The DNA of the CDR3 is TGCGCCAGCAGCACTGGGGTGTCAGGCGAGCAGTACTTC. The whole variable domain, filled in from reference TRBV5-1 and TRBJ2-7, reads KAGVTQTPRYLIKTRGQQVTLSCSPISGHRSVSWYQQTPGQGLQFLFEYFSETQRNKGNFPGRFSGRQFSNSRSEMNVSTLELGDSALYLCASSTGVSGEQYFGPGTRLTVT.

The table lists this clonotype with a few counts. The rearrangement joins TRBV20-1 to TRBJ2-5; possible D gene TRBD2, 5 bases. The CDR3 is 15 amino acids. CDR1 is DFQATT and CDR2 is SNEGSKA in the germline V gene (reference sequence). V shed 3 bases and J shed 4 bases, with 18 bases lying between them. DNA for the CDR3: TGCAGTGCTAGTGGGGTGCGAGCGGCGGGAGAGACCCAGTACTTC. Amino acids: CSASGVRAAGETQYF.

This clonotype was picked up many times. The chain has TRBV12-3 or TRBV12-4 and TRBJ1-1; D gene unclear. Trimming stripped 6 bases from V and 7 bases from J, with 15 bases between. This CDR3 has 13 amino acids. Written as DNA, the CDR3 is TGTGCCAGCAGGGGAGTTCGGCGGGGTGAAGCTTTCTTT. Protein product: CASRGVRRGEAFF.

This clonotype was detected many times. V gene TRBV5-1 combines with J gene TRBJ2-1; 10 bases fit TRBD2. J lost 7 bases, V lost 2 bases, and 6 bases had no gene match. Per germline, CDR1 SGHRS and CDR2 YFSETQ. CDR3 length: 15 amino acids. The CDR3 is CASSFGSGGANEQFF. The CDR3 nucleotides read TGCGCCAGCAGCTTCGGAAGCGGGGGGGCAAATGAGCAGTTCTTC.

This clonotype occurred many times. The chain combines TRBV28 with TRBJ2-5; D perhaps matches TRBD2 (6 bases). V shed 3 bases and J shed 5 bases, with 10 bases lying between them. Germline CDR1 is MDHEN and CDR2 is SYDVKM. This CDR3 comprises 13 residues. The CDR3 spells CASSFMGRETQYF. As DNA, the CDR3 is TGTGCCAGCAGTTTTATGGGGAGGGAGACCCAGTACTTC.

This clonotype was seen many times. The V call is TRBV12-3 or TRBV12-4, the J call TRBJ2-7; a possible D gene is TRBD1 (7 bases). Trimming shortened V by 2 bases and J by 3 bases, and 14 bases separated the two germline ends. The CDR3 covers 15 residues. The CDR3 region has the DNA TGTGCCAGCAGTTTACAGACAGGGACTTACTACGAGCAGTACTTC. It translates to CASSLQTGTYYEQYF.

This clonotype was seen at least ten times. The CDR3: CASRQTSGGQQTQYF. The CDR3 bases are TGTGCCAGCAGACAAACTAGCGGGGGGCAACAGACCCAGTACTTC. J is TRBJ2-5 and V is TRBV7-9, with 12 bases aligning to TRBD2. CDR1 SEHNR and CDR2 FQNEAQ come from the germline V gene (reference sequence). Trimming cost V 6 bases and J 6 bases; bases outside gene matches: 8. The CDR3 is 15 residues long.

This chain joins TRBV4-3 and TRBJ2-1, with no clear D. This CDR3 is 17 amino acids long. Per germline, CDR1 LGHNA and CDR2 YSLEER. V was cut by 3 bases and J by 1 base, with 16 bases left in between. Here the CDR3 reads CASSQGWSAISYNEQFF. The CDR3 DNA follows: TGCGCCAGCAGCCAGGGCTGGAGTGCCATATCCTACAATGAGCAGTTCTTC.

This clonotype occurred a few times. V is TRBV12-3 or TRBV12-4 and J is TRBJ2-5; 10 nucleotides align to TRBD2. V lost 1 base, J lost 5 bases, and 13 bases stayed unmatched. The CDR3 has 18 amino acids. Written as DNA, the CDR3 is TGTGCCAGCAGTTTAGGTCTCCTAGCGGGGGCCGGAGGGGAGACCCAGTACTTC. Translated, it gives CASSLGLLAGAGGETQYF.